This T cell receptor beta chain was captured by sequencing in a study of cytomegalovirus exposure and HLA in healthy donors (dated by TCRdb to 2016 to 2017). Regarding the study in general: In an earlier analysis of under 600 of the donors, 276 Gb of sequence data and some 120 million unique TCR beta sequences from about 180 million T cells were reported. Approximately 310 gigabases of sequencing data and around 80 million unique TCR sequences made up an early release that covered 500 to 650 HLA-typed donors. Of the roughly 400 genotyped donors, roughly 80% fell in the genetic ancestry cluster associated with self-reported Caucasian donors. The aim of the study was to test whether cataloging public T cell receptors could identify signatures of past pathogen exposure. The study profiled the T cell repertoires of under 850 subjects by immunosequencing and related them to cytomegalovirus serostatus. Besides the first cohort of roughly 700 subjects, a separate validation cohort made up of 120 different subjects was used. To predict cytomegalovirus infection status, the study brought together high-throughput TCR immunosequencing, statistical association of individual TCRs with disease status, and machine learning. In a later analysis, previously published TCR beta repertoires from 550 to 700 donors were re-analyzed and high-resolution HLA genotyping was added so that TCR occurrence patterns could be studied. The later analysis used no new phenotypic data to find candidate immune exposures, relying instead on TCR beta sequences and their occurrence across donors. An earlier analysis of 587 of the donors used high-throughput TCR beta sequencing to judge whether each TCR beta V gene segment behaved as functional or pseudogenic. Donor age, sex, ethnicity and CMV serostatus were compiled alongside the repertoire data. A later genetic analysis used genome-wide SNP genotypes for about three fifths of the 666 donors, treating that subset as a discovery cohort. All discovery cohort repertoires had been generated on a single sequencing platform. HLA typing covered class I and class II loci at four-digit resolution. Typing coverage differed by locus: A, B, C, DRB1 and DQB1 were typed in roughly 629-630 donors, DQA1 in approximately 520, DPA1 in some 600, and DPB1 in roughly 450. Because of strong linkage in the cohort, roughly five DR-DQ haplotypes were treated as single units for association and clustering. Among some 410 genotyped donors of the cohort, an average of roughly 230,000 unique TCR beta nucleotide sequences was sequenced per donor, of which about 18% were non-productive. What the research found in general, with its limitations: Because some donors lacked HLA typing at each locus, the association tests relied only on the typed subset. The authors suggested that the approach could potentially be extended to other disease states and immunological phenotypes. In a later analysis, TCR association rates were found to vary across HLA loci, with the most associated TCRs seen for DRB1 alleles and the fewest for HLA-C alleles. Cytomegalovirus status was reported to be diagnosed by the classifier with high specificity and sensitivity in both the original and validation cohorts. Fewer than 20 rarely observed V segments, including chromosome 9 orphons, were excluded from the earlier analysis of about 600 of the donors because counts were too low. When HLA alleles, especially DR and DQ, strongly co-occurred, attributing TCR associations to individual alleles was difficult. V-gene and J-gene trimming of TCR beta chains was associated with a missense DCLRE1C variant in a later genetic analysis, and the association was replicated in an independent cohort. A group of highly shared sequence variants was considered likely to be a technical artifact of the sequencing pipeline. A further reported finding was that TCR beta sequences accurately predicted the HLA-A and HLA-B alleles for most subjects in the first cohort. In a later analysis, several top co-occurrence clusters were reported to appear linked to parvovirus B19, influenza, CMV and Epstein-Barr virus. In an earlier analysis of some 640 of the donors, most TCR beta V segments were observed in productive rearrangements about 87% or about 30% of the time, broadly matching IMGT annotations. Most TCR sequences were observed very rarely across donors, whereas some public TCRs were present in many individuals. A few of the identified cytomegalovirus-associated TCR beta chains were confirmed in vitro to be specific for cytomegalovirus antigens. At a false discovery rate of 0.05, a later analysis linked about 17,000 TCR beta sequences to specific HLA alleles. In a later analysis, most CMV-associated TCR beta chains were found to appear HLA-restricted, with HLA associations seemingly driven largely by CMV exposure. Roughly uniform sequencing depth across donors was assumed in presence/absence analyses, although this assumption may not hold. In a later analysis, HLA-associated TCR beta chains were found to be more clonally expanded and to have lower generation probabilities than equally common non-associated chains. In the study, about 150 TCR beta chains were listed as associated with cytomegalovirus. Linkage disequilibrium might explain the correlated functional status among segregating V segments, but an unknown experimental factor could not be excluded. This cohort had only TCR beta chains sequenced, and the lack of alpha or paired-chain data limited which features could be detected. Compared with the 666-donor mean, donors in an Asian-associated ancestry cluster had fewer N-insertions in productive TCRs, according to a later genetic analysis. The only immune exposure information available for the cohort was CMV serostatus. Some IMGT-functional V segments, including TRBV6-2 and TRBV6-3, could not be distinguished by the 87-base-pair reads and were therefore excluded.

Based on the germline V gene, the CDR1 and CDR2 sequences are SGHRS and YFSETQ. Trimming takes 4 bases off V and 6 bases off J; junction bases not matched to a gene: 9. The CDR3 has 15 amino acids, counting the end cysteine and phenylalanine. Only the CDR3 DNA stays, 45 bases, in frame from base 1. The cohort comprised under 700 healthy bone marrow donors. At the time of sampling, all cohort members were nominally healthy, though unrecorded immune exposures were likely present. The donor tested CMV seronegative, placing the donor among the 300 to 400 seronegative members of the cohort. A peripheral blood sample was collected from each donor, and TCR beta sequencing was performed on peripheral blood mononuclear cells. Genomic DNA extraction from the blood cell samples was performed with the Qiagen DNeasy Blood Extraction Kit. The library was built by means of the immunoSEQ multiplex PCR assay. A mixture of 60 forward primers for TCR Vbeta segments and 13 reverse primers for TCR Jbeta segments was used in the multiplex PCR. A multiplex PCR assay on genomic DNA amplified the CDR3 region of rearranged TCR beta genes. Amplified TCR beta libraries were sequenced as 87-base-pair reads on the Illumina HiSeq System. The study's processing was this. Across the roughly 600 repertoires, a later analysis counted some 81 million unique TCR beta chains, 9 million to 14 million of which were shared by at least two donors. A nearest-neighbor algorithm error-corrected the raw reads and collapsed the reads into unique sequences, merging closely related sequences to remove PCR and sequencing errors. Alignment of CDR3 sequences to IMGT reference sequences was used to assign V, D and J gene segments. For a sequence to be retained, a match of at least six nucleotides to both a V gene segment and a J gene segment was required. A rearrangement was called productive if the CDR3 had no stop codons and remained in frame with V and J, and every other rearrangement was called non-productive. Following IMGT convention, CDR3 was defined as the stretch from the second conserved V-encoded cysteine to the conserved J-encoded phenylalanine. The earlier analysis of roughly 590 of the donors excluded any sequence lacking an unambiguous match to a single V gene segment. In an earlier analysis of about 590 of the donors, a V segment was called functional when productive rearrangements were above 56.7%, and segregating when the standard deviation between donors exceeded 5%. To diagnose cytomegalovirus status from the catalog of TCR beta chain sequences, a statistical classification framework was built. A later analysis assigned V and J genes by comparing TCR nucleotide sequences with IMGT/GENE-DB human TR gene sequences. A later analysis assigned CDR3 sequences and most-parsimonious VDJ recombination scenarios with the TCRdist pipeline. In a later analysis, every TCR beta chain was defined by the combination of its CDR3 amino acid sequence and its V-gene family, and reads without a unique V-gene family were dropped. In a later analysis, around 650 highly shared, low-generation-probability nucleotide sequences were removed to address suspected cross-contamination and a sequencing artifact. In a later analysis, a clonal expansion index for each public chain was calculated from normalized within-repertoire ranks of inferred template counts. In a later analysis, generation probabilities were computed using a VDJ recombination model fitted to out-of-frame rearrangements, and the results were checked against IGoR. In a later analysis, hypergeometric tests were used to score TCR-TCR, TCR-HLA and TCR-CMV co-occurrence, with a repertoire-size bias correction applied to TCR pairs. To estimate false discovery rates, a later analysis permuted the HLA or CMV assignments 20 times. In a later analysis, co-occurring TCRs were grouped using DBSCAN, with TCRdist sequence similarity added in when clustering inside HLA-allele-positive subsets. Co-occurrence clustering excluded repertoires with fewer than 30,000 or more than 120,000 public chains, plus five with anomalous nucleotide sharing. The table was pulled from immuneACCESS by TCRdb, which kept in-frame rearrangements only. Such tables lose some clones; where checked, under half of the loss comes from unresolved V genes, and the rest has no known cause. V and J calls and clone size come straight from that table; D and trimming were deduced from the DNA. The sample includes 170,000 or so clones, with roughly 84% observed a single time. Together, the top ten hold 0.38% of the sample.

This clone was seen only once. What antigen it recognizes has not been identified. No much larger clone is present one base from it, and per-base qualities are unavailable. The sample was PBMCs. The sequence was obtained from a boy between 2 and 15 years old in good health and CMV-seronegative. The chain is made from TRBV5-1 and TRBJ2-1; a stretch of 8 junction bases matches TRBD1. The DNA sequence is given as TGCGCCAGCAGCGGAACAGGGGGTCTTTCCAATGAGCAGTTCTTC. The translation is CASSGTGGLSNEQFF.